The source of this T cell receptor (beta chain) is a study of T cells after yellow fever vaccination. As TCR cDNA was made by 5'RACE template switching, a universal primer site and UMIs were added. Each CDR3 protein is one row after TCRdb ran MiXCR on the 5' RACE reads. The table shows 350,000 or so distinct CDR3 sequences, with around 8.1% occurring only once. Deletions cut 5 bases from V and 8 bases from J, with 9 bases between. CDR1 is MNHEY and CDR2 is SMNVEV in the germline V gene (reference sequence). The CDR3 length is 12 residues. The receptor was isolated from a man between 18 and 35 years old who received the YFV17D yellow fever vaccine. V usage is TRBV27 and J usage is TRBJ1-4, with TRBD1 as a possible D gene (5 bases). This sample comprised PBMCs, obtained about 41 days after the first yellow fever vaccination. This CDR3 reads CASSQNREKLFF. In DNA form, the CDR3 reads TGTGCCAGCAGTCAGAACAGGGAAAAACTGTTTTTT.